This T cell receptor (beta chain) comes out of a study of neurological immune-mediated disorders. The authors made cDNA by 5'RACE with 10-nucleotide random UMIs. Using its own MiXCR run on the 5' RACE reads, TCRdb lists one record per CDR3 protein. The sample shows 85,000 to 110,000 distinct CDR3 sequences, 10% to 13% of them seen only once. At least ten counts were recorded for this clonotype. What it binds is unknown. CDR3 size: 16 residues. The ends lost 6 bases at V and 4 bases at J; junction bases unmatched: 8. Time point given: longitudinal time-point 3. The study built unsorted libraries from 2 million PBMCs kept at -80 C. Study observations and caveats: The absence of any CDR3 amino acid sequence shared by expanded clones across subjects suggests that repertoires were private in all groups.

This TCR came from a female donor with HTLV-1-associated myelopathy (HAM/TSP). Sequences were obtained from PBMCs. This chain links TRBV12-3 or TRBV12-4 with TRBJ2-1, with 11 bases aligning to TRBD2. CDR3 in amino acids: CASSILSGGVYNEQFF. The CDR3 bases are TGTGCCAGCAGCATCCTTAGCGGGGGGGTTTACAATGAGCAGTTCTTC.